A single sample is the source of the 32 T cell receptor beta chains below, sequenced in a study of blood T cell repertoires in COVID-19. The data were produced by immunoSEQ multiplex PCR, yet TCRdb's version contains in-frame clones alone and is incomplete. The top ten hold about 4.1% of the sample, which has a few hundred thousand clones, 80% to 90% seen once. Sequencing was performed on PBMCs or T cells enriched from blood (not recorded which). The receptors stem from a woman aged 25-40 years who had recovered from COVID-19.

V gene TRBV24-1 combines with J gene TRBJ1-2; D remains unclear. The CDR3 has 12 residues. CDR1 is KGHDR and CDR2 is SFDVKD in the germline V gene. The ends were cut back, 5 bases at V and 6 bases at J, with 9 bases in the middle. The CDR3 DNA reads TGTGCCACCAGTGCTTCGCGGGATGGCTACACCTTC. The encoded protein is CATSASRDGYTF.

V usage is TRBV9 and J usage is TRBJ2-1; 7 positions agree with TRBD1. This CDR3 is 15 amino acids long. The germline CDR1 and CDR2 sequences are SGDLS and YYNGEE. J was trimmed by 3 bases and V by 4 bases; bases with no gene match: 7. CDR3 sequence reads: CASSLTGVGYNEQFF. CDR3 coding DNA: TGTGCCAGCAGCCTTACAGGGGTTGGCTACAATGAGCAGTTCTTC.

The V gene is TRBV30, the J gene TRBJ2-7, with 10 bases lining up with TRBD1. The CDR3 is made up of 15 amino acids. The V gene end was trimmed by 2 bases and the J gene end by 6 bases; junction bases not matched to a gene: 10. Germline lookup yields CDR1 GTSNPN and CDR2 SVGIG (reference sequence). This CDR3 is CAWSKSPGQGFEQYF. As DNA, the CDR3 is TGTGCCTGGAGTAAATCACCGGGACAGGGGTTCGAGCAGTACTTC.

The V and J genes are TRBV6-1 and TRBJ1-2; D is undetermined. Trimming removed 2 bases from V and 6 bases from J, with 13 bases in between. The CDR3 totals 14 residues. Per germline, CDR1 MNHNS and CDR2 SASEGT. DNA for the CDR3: TGTGCCAGCAGTGAACGGGGTCCTCTGGATGGCTACACCTTC. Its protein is CASSERGPLDGYTF.

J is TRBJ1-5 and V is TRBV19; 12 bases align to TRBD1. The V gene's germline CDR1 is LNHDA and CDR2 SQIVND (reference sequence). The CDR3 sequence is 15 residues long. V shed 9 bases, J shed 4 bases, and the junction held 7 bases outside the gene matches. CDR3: CASSWDRGPNQPQHF. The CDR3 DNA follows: TGTGCCAGCTCTTGGGACAGGGGGCCAAATCAGCCCCAGCATTTT.

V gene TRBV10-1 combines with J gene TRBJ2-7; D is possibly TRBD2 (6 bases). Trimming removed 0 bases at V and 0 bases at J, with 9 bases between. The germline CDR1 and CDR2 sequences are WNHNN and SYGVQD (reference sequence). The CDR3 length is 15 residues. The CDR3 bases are TGCGCCAGCAGTGAGTCGACGGGGGTCTCCTACGAGCAGTACTTC. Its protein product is CASSESTGVSYEQYF.

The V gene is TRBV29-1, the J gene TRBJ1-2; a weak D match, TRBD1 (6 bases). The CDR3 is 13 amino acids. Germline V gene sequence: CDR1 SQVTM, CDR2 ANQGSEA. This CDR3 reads CMAPAGDNYGYTF. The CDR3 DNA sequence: TGCATGGCCCCGGCAGGGGATAACTATGGCTACACCTTC.

In DNA, the CDR3 is TGTGCCAGCAGCGGGACCACTAGCGCGGGAGATAAGGGGTGGGAGACCCAGTACTTC. Translation gives CASSGTTSAGDKGWETQYF. The rearrangement uses TRBV5-6 and TRBJ2-5, with TRBD2 identical over 7 bases. The CDR3 consists of 19 residues. V lost 4 bases and J lost 5; bases outside the gene matches: 23. Germline V lookup: CDR1 SGHDT, CDR2 YYEEEE.

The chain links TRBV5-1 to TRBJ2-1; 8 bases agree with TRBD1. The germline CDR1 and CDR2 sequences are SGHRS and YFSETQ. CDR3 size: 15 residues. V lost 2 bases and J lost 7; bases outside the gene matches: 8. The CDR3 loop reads CASSFRGQVTNEQFF. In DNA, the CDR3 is TGCGCCAGCAGCTTCAGGGGACAGGTTACAAATGAGCAGTTCTTC.

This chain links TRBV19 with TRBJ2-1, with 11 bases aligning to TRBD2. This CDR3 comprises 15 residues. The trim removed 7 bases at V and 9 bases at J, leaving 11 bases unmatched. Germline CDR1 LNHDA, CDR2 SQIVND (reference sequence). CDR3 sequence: CASTLAGGPIPEQFF. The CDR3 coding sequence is TGTGCCAGTACCTTAGCGGGAGGGCCTATTCCTGAGCAGTTCTTC.

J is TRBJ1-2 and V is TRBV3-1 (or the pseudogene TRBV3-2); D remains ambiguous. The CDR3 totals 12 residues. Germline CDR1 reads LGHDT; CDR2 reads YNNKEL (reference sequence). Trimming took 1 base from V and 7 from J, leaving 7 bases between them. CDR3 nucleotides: TGTGCCAGCAGCCAAGGTAGTGGTGGCTACACCTTC. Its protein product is CASSQGSGGYTF.

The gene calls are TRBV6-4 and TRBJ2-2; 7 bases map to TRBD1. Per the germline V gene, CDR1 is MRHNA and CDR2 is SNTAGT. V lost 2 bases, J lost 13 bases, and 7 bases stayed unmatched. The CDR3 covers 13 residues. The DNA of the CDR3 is TGTGCCAGCAGTGACACAACAGGGGCCGGGCTGTTTTTT. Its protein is CASSDTTGAGLFF.

This CDR3 is CASSSKSQGSTDTQYF. The CDR3 DNA follows: TGTGCCAGCAGCTCCAAGAGTCAGGGGTCCACAGATACGCAGTATTTT. This chain links TRBV7-9 with TRBJ2-3; D may be TRBD1 (6 bases). This CDR3 has 16 residues. Germline CDR1 and CDR2: SEHNR and FQNEAQ (reference sequence). V gave up 4 bases and J gave up 2 bases, with 16 bases separating them.

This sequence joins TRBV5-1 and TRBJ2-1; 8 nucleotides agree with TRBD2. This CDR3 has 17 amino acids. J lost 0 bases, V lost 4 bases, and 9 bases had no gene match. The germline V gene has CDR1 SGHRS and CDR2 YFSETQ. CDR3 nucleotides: TGCGCCAGCAGCCCTCCGGCGGCGGGGGGCTCCTACAATGAGCAGTTCTTC. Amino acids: CASSPPAAGGSYNEQFF.

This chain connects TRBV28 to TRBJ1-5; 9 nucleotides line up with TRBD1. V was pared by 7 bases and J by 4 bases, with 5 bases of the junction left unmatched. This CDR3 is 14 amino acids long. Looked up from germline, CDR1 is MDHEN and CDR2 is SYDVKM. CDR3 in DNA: TGTGCCAGCAAGGACAGGGGACGTAATCAGCCCCAGCATTTT. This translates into CASKDRGRNQPQHF.

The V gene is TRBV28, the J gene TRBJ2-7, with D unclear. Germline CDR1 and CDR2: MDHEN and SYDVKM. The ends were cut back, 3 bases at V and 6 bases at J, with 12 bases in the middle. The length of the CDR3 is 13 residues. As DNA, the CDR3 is TGTGCCAGCAGTTTCGTCGCTGGCTCCGAGCAGTACTTC. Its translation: CASSFVAGSEQYF.

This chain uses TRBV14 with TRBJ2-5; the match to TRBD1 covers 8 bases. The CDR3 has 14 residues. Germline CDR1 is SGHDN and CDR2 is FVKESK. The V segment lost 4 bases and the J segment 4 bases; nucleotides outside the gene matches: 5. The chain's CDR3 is CASSPRTGLETQYF. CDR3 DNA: TGTGCCAGCAGCCCTCGGACAGGGCTAGAGACCCAGTACTTC. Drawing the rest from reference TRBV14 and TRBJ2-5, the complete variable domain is EAGVTQFPSHSVIEKGQTVTLRCDPISGHDNLYWYRRVMGKEIKFLLHFVKESKQDESGMPNNRFLAERTGGTYSTLKVQPAELEDSGVYFCASSPRTGLETQYFGPGTRLLVL.

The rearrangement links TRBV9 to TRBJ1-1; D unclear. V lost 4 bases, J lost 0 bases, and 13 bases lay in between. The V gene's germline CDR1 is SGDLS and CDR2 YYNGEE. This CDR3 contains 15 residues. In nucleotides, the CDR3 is TGTGCCAGCAGCCCGAGGGCCTTCATGAACACTGAAGCTTTCTTT. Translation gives CASSPRAFMNTEAFF.

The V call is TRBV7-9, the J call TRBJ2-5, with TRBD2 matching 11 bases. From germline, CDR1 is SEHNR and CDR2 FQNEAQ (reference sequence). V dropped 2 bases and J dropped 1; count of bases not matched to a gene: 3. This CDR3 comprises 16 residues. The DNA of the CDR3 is TGTGCCAGCAGCTTACGCGGGACTAGCGGCCAAGAGACCCAGTACTTC. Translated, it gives CASSLRGTSGQETQYF.

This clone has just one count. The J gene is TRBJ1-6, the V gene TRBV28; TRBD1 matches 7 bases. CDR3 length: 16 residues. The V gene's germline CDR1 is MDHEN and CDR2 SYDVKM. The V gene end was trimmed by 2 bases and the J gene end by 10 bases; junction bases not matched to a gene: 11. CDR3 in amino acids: CASSLLSAGGISPLHF. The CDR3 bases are TGTGCCAGCAGTTTACTATCGGCAGGGGGTATCTCACCCCTCCACTTT.

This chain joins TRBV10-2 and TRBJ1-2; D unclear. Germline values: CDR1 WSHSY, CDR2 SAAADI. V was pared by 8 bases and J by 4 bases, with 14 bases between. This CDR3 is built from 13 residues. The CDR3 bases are TGCGCCAGCGGCCCTACGGGAGGCTATGGCTACACCTTC. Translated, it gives CASGPTGGYGYTF.

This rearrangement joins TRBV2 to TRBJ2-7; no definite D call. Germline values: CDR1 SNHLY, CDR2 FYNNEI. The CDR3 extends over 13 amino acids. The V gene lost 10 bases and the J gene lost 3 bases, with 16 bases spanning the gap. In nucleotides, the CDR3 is TGTGCCACCCTTGCGTCCAGGCTCTACGAGCAGTACTTC. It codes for CATLASRLYEQYF.

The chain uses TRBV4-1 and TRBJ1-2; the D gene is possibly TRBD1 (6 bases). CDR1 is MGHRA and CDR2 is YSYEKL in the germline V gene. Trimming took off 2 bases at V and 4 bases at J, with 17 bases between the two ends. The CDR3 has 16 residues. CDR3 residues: CASSQPRDTSGYGYTF. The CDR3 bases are TGCGCCAGCAGCCAACCCCGGGACACCTCCGGCTATGGCTACACCTTC.

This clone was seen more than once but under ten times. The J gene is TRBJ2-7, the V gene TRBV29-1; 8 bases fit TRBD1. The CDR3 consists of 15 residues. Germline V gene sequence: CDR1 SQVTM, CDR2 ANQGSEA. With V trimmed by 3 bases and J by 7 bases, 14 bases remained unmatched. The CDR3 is CSVERRQGPDKEQYF. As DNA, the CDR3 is TGCAGCGTTGAGCGCAGACAGGGGCCTGATAAGGAGCAGTACTTC.

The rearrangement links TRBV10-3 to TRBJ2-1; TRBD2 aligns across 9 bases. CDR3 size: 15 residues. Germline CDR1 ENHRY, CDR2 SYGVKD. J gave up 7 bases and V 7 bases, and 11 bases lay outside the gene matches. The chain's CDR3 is CAIMGAREGQNEQFF. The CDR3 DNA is TGTGCCATCATGGGGGCGCGGGAGGGCCAGAATGAGCAGTTCTTC.

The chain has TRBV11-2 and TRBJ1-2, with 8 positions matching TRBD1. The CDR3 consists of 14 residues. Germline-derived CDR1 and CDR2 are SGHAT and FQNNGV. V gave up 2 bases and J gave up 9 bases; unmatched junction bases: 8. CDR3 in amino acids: CASSLFGQGERYTF. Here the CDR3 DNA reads TGTGCCAGCAGCTTATTTGGACAGGGTGAACGCTACACCTTC.

The DNA of the CDR3 is TGTGCCAGCAGGGGAGCGAGCACAGATACGCAGTATTTT. Translating gives CASRGASTDTQYF. The gene calls are TRBV27 and TRBJ2-3; D is perhaps TRBD2 (5 bases). This CDR3 has 13 amino acids. The germline gives CDR1 MNHEY, CDR2 SMNVEV (reference sequence). V gave up 6 bases and J gave up 0 bases, with 7 bases separating them.

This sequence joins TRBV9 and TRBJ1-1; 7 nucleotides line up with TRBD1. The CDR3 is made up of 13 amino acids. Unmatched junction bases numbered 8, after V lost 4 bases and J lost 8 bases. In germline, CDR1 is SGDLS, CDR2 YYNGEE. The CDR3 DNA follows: TGTGCCAGCAGCACGGATTTGACAGGGGAAGCTTTCTTT. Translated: CASSTDLTGEAFF.

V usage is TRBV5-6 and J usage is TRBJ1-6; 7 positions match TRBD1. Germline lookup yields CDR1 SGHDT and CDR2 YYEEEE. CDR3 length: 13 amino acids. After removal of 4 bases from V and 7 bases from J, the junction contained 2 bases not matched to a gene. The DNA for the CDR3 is TGTGCCAGCAGCCCGGACAGGAATTCACCCCTCCACTTT. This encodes CASSPDRNSPLHF.

The CDR3 sequence: CASSWTGGRETQYF. The CDR3, as DNA: TGTGCCAGCAGCTGGACTGGGGGGAGAGAGACCCAGTACTTC. J is TRBJ2-5 and V is TRBV2; D perhaps matches TRBD2 (6 bases). V lost 6 bases and J lost 4, with 15 bases in between. This CDR3 comprises 14 residues. In germline, CDR1 is SNHLY, CDR2 FYNNEI.

The chain's CDR3 is CASSLTMRNTEAFF. The CDR3 DNA sequence: TGTGCCAGCAGCCTTACCATGAGGAACACTGAAGCTTTCTTT. The gene calls are TRBV14 and TRBJ1-1, with D uncertain. Germline V gene sequence: CDR1 SGHDN, CDR2 FVKESK. V dropped 4 bases and J dropped 1 base, with 10 bases sitting between them. The CDR3 loop spans 14 amino acids. Supplemented by reference TRBV14 and TRBJ1-1, the full variable domain reads EAGVTQFPSHSVIEKGQTVTLRCDPISGHDNLYWYRRVMGKEIKFLLHFVKESKQDESGMPNNRFLAERTGGTYSTLKVQPAELEDSGVYFCASSLTMRNTEAFFGQGTRLTVV.

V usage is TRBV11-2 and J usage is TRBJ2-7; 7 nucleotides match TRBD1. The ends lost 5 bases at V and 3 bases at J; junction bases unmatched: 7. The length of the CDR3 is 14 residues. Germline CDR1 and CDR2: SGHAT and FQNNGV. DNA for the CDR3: TGTGCCAGCAGCGATAACAGGGGACGCTACGAGCAGTACTTC. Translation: CASSDNRGRYEQYF.